These T cell receptor beta chains were read from a single sample in a study of blood T cell repertoires in COVID-19. Measured with immunoSEQ multiplex PCR; TCRdb has only the in-frame clones, and not every one. The sample gives roughly 200,000 clones, 80% to 90% of which show up once; about 3.3% is in the top ten. Sequencing was done on a sample of peripheral blood. These receptors all come from a man aged 55 to 70 with acute or convalescent COVID-19. CDR3s leave out the opening cysteine and the closing phenylalanine or tryptophan. Each record gives: J gene, V gene, CDR3 protein.

J gene: TRBJ1-2; V gene: TRBV5-6; CDR3 protein: ASSFPIDRGNYGYT
J gene: TRBJ2-3; V gene: TRBV27; CDR3 protein: ASSFLGASSTDTQY
J gene: TRBJ2-2; V gene: TRBV5-1; CDR3 protein: ASSLGTGTSGRRGTGELF
J gene: TRBJ1-4; V gene: TRBV19; CDR3 protein: ASSQRYNEKLF
J gene: TRBJ1-1; V gene: TRBV5-1; CDR3 protein: ASSSGLETEAF
J gene: TRBJ2-4; V gene: TRBV6-2/TRBV6-3; CDR3 protein: ASSLDRGLFKNIQY
J gene: TRBJ1-2; V gene: TRBV7-9; CDR3 protein: ASSLDLNYGYT
J gene: TRBJ1-2; V gene: TRBV5-1; CDR3 protein: ASSLEPGTGVYGYT
J gene: TRBJ1-6; V gene: TRBV28; CDR3 protein: ASSSLGQAGSPLH
J gene: TRBJ2-1; V gene: TRBV18; CDR3 protein: ASSPPVTGEQF
J gene: TRBJ1-5; V gene: TRBV28; CDR3 protein: ASSATGGGVNQPHH
J gene: TRBJ2-2; V gene: TRBV5-1; CDR3 protein: ASSGTSATNTGELF
J gene: TRBJ2-2; V gene: TRBV12-5; CDR3 protein: ASGLPAPSGRIQRTGELF
J gene: TRBJ2-1; V gene: TRBV19; CDR3 protein: ASSMTSGRNNEQF
J gene: TRBJ1-1; V gene: TRBV6-2/TRBV6-3; CDR3 protein: ASSYPQGARNTEAF
J gene: TRBJ2-1; V gene: TRBV9; CDR3 protein: ASSPHGGDEQF
J gene: TRBJ1-4; V gene: TRBV5-1; CDR3 protein: ASSLEQGREKLF
J gene: TRBJ1-2; V gene: TRBV6-6; CDR3 protein: ASSTGQNYGYT
J gene: TRBJ1-4; V gene: TRBV5-1; CDR3 protein: ASSLLAGREKLF
J gene: TRBJ2-5; V gene: TRBV15; CDR3 protein: ATSRGLDRGETQY
J gene: TRBJ2-3; V gene: TRBV19; CDR3 protein: ASGRGKGTDTQY